These T cell receptor beta chains were read from a single sample in a study of CD8 T cells in ankylosing spondylitis. MiXCR, applied by TCRdb to the 5' RACE reads, yields one record per CDR3 protein. This sample carries about 310,000 distinct CDR3 sequences, less than 25% of them seen once, and the ten largest clones take 3.5%. Sequenced sample: blood, either unsorted or a sorted T cell fraction (not recorded which). These receptors originate from a female donor with ankylosing spondylitis or in good health (not recorded which). Each CDR3 is given with its conserved first and last residue. Each record gives: D gene, clone size, J gene, V gene, CDR3 protein, CDR3 DNA. D genes are given only for firm matches. Clone size appears in some rows only: once, few, many, or a class for an expanded clone.

d_call: -
clone_size: few
j_call: TRBJ1-2
v_call: TRBV5-1
cdr3_aa: CASSLEGVGYTF
cdr3_nt: TGCGCCAGCAGCTTGGAGGGTGTAGGCTACACCTTC

d_call: TRBD2
clone_size: few
j_call: TRBJ2-1
v_call: TRBV12-3/TRBV12-4
cdr3_aa: CASSLASAGAYNEQFF
cdr3_nt: TGTGCCAGCAGTTTAGCATCAGCGGGAGCATACAATGAGCAGTTCTTC

d_call: TRBD1
clone_size: -
j_call: TRBJ2-3
v_call: TRBV20-1
cdr3_aa: CSAGQGGTDTQYF
cdr3_nt: TGCAGTGCCGGACAGGGAGGTACAGATACGCAGTATTTT

d_call: TRBD2
clone_size: -
j_call: TRBJ2-3
v_call: TRBV15
cdr3_aa: CATSRGTRETQYF
cdr3_nt: TGTGCCACCAGCAGAGGGACGCGGGAGACGCAGTATTTT

d_call: TRBD2
clone_size: few
j_call: TRBJ2-1
v_call: TRBV7-8
cdr3_aa: CASSPGGGRATEQFF
cdr3_nt: TGTGCCAGCAGCCCTGGGGGCGGGAGGGCCACTGAGCAGTTCTTC

d_call: -
clone_size: few
j_call: TRBJ2-1
v_call: TRBV10-3
cdr3_aa: CATREGGVNEQFF
cdr3_nt: TGTGCCACGAGGGAGGGGGGAGTCAATGAGCAGTTCTTC

d_call: TRBD2
clone_size: -
j_call: TRBJ2-7
v_call: TRBV20-1
cdr3_aa: CGASGNYEQYF
cdr3_nt: TGCGGGGCTAGCGGGAACTACGAGCAGTACTTC

d_call: -
clone_size: -
j_call: TRBJ2-1
v_call: TRBV7-2
cdr3_aa: CASSLKREVGQFF
cdr3_nt: TGTGCCAGCAGCTTAAAACGCGAGGTGGGGCAGTTCTTC

d_call: -
clone_size: few
j_call: TRBJ2-6
v_call: TRBV28
cdr3_aa: CASNPGGANVLTF
cdr3_nt: TGTGCCAGCAACCCTGGCGGGGCCAACGTCCTGACTTTC

d_call: TRBD2
clone_size: few
j_call: TRBJ2-1
v_call: TRBV27
cdr3_aa: CASSLLREKAYNEQFF
cdr3_nt: TGTGCCAGCAGTTTATTGCGGGAGAAGGCCTACAATGAGCAGTTCTTC

d_call: -
clone_size: once
j_call: TRBJ2-1
v_call: TRBV15
cdr3_aa: CATSRDLSGGEQFF
cdr3_nt: TGTGCCACCAGCAGAGATCTTTCCGGAGGTGAGCAGTTCTTC

d_call: -
clone_size: -
j_call: TRBJ2-7
v_call: TRBV15
cdr3_aa: CATSSRSRREEQYF
cdr3_nt: TGTGCCACCAGCAGCAGATCCCGGAGGGAGGAGCAGTACTTC

d_call: TRBD1
clone_size: few
j_call: TRBJ1-4
v_call: TRBV12-3/TRBV12-4
cdr3_aa: CASSWTGGGEKLFF
cdr3_nt: TGTGCCAGCAGTTGGACAGGTGGTGGGGAAAAACTGTTTTTT

d_call: TRBD1
clone_size: few
j_call: TRBJ1-2
v_call: TRBV6-1
cdr3_aa: CASSLGTGGQGYTF
cdr3_nt: TGTGCCAGCAGTCTCGGGACAGGGGGACAAGGCTACACCTTC

d_call: TRBD2
clone_size: -
j_call: TRBJ2-1
v_call: TRBV5-5
cdr3_aa: CASSLASGIYNEQFF
cdr3_nt: TGTGCCAGCAGCTTGGCCAGCGGGATCTACAATGAGCAGTTCTTC

d_call: -
clone_size: -
j_call: TRBJ2-5
v_call: TRBV21-1
cdr3_aa: CASSQGKTGVQETQYF
cdr3_nt: TGTGCCAGCAGCCAAGGGAAGACAGGGGTCCAAGAGACCCAGTACTTC

d_call: -
clone_size: few
j_call: TRBJ1-2
v_call: TRBV5-5
cdr3_aa: CASSLRMRGLADTF
cdr3_nt: TGTGCCAGCAGCTTACGGATGCGGGGGCTGGCGGACACCTTC

d_call: -
clone_size: few
j_call: TRBJ1-2
v_call: TRBV29-1
cdr3_aa: CSVERAGESYTF
cdr3_nt: TGCAGCGTTGAAAGGGCAGGGGAAAGCTACACCTTC

d_call: TRBD2
clone_size: few
j_call: TRBJ2-3
v_call: TRBV5-1
cdr3_aa: CASSWEGRGDTQYF
cdr3_nt: TGCGCCAGCAGCTGGGAGGGCCGGGGAGATACGCAGTATTTT

d_call: -
clone_size: -
j_call: TRBJ1-3
v_call: TRBV18
cdr3_aa: CASSSKGDTIYF
cdr3_nt: TGTGCCAGCTCATCCAAGGGGGACACCATATATTTT